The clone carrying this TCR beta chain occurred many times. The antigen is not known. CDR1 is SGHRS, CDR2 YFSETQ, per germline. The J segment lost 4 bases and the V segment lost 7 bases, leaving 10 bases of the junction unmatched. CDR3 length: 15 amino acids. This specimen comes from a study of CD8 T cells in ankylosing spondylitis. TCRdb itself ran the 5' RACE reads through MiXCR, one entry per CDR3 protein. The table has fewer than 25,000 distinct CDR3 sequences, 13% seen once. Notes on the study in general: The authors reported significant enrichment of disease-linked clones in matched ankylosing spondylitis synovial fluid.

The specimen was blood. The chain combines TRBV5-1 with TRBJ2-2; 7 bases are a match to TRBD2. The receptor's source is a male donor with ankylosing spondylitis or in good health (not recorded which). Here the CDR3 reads CASGTLAGPTGELFF. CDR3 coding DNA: TGCGCCAGCGGCACTTTAGCGGGTCCCACCGGGGAGCTGTTTTTT.